The clone carrying this T cell receptor beta chain has just a few counts. The immunoSEQ assay was v3.0, run at survey level. Clones were sequenced by immunoSEQ multiplex PCR, and TCRdb holds only the in-frame ones, with some missing. The data contain fewer than 45,000 clones, approximately 81% of them singletons. This specimen belongs to a study of long-term antiretroviral therapy in people with HIV. The length of the CDR3 is 20 residues. V lost 6 bases and J lost 0; bases outside the gene matches: 18. Germline V gives CDR1 MNHEY, CDR2 SMNVEV (reference sequence). The receptor was isolated from a woman aged 30 to 39 with HIV. V gene TRBV27 combines with J gene TRBJ1-5; 9 bases line up with TRBD1. The sample here was unsorted PBMCs, taken roughly 2.9 years before starting antiretroviral therapy. CDR3 nucleotides: TGTGCCAGCAGCTATAAGTATTCAGGGACAGGGTCTTATAGCAATCAGCCCCAGCATTTT. This codes for CASSYKYSGTGSYSNQPQHF.